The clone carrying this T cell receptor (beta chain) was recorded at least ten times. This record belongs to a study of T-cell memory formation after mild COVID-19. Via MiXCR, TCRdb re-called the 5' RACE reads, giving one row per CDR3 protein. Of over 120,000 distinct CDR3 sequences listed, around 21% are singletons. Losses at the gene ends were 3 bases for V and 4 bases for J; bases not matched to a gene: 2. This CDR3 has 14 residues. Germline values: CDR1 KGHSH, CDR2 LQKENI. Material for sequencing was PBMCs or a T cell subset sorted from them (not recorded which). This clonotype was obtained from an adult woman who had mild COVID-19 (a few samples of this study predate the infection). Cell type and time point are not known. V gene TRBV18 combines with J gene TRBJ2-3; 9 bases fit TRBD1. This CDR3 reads CASSPGQGPDTQYF. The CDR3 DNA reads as TGTGCCAGCTCACCGGGACAGGGACCAGATACGCAGTATTTT.